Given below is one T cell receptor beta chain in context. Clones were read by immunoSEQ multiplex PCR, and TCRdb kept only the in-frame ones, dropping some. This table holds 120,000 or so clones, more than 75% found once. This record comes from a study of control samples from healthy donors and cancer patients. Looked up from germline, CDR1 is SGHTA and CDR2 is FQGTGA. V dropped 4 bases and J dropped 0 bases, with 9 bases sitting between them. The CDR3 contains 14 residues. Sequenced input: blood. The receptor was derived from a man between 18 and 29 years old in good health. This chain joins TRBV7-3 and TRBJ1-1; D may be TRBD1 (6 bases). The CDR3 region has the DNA TGTGCCAGCAGCTCACAGGGCATGAACACTGAAGCTTTCTTT. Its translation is CASSSQGMNTEAFF.